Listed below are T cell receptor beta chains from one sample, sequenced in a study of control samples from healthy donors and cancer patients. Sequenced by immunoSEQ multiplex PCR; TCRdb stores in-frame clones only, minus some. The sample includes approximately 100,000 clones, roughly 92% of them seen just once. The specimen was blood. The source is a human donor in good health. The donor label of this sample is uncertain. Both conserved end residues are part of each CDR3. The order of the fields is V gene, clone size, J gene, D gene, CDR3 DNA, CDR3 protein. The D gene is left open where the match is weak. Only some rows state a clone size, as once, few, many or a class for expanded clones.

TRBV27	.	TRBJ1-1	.	TGTGCCAGCAGTTTGGAGGGGAGGCCCACTGAAGCTTTCTTT	CASSLEGRPTEAFF
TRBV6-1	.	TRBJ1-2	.	TGTGCCAGCAGTGAACATCAGATTAACTATGGCTACACCTTC	CASSEHQINYGYTF
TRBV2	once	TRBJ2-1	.	TGTGCCAGCAGTGCTTGGGACAAATACAATGAGCAGTTCTTC	CASSAWDKYNEQFF
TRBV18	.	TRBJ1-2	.	TGTGCCAGCTCTCCGGACGGGTCCTATGGCTACACCTTC	CASSPDGSYGYTF
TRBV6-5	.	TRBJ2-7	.	TGTGCCAGCAGATACAGTCCTATGTTGGGGGTCTACGAGCAGTACTTC	CASRYSPMLGVYEQYF
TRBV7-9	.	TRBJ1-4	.	TGTGCCAGCAGCCTTCGACAGGAGGGTAATGAAAAACTGTTTTTT	CASSLRQEGNEKLFF
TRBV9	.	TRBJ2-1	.	TGTGCCAGCAGCGTCCAGGGCTACAATGAGCAGTTCTTC	CASSVQGYNEQFF
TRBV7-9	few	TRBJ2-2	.	TGTGCCAGCAGCACCGCCGGGGCCAGCCCCGGCACCGGGGAGCTGTTTTTT	CASSTAGASPGTGELFF
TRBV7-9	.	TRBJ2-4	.	TGTGCCAGCAGCTTAGTGGAAAACATTCAGTACTTC	CASSLVENIQYF
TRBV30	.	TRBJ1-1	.	TGTGCCTGGAGTCCGGGACTGCCTAACACTGAAGCTTTCTTT	CAWSPGLPNTEAFF
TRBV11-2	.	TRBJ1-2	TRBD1	TGTGCCAGCAGCTTACCGGACAGGACTAGGACTAACTATGGCTACACCTTC	CASSLPDRTRTNYGYTF
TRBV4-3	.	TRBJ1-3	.	TGCGCCAGCAGCGGACCGGGGGGAAACACCATATATTTT	CASSGPGGNTIYF
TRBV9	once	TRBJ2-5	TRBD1	TGTGCCAGCAGCCTTGGACAGGCCAGTTACCAAGAGACCCAGTACTTC	CASSLGQASYQETQYF
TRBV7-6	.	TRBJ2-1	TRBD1	TGTGCCAGCAGCTTATTCTCCGGGACAGCACCGAATGAGCAGTTCTTC	CASSLFSGTAPNEQFF
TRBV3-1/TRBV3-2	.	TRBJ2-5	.	TGTGCCAGCAGCAAGGACGTCTTAGGAGAGACCCAGTACTTC	CASSKDVLGETQYF
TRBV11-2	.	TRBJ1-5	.	TGTGCCAGCAGCTTAGATCCAGGTCAGCCCCAGCATTTT	CASSLDPGQPQHF
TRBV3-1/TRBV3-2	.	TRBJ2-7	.	TGTGCCAGCAGCCAAGTAAGGGGCGACGAGCAGTACTTC	CASSQVRGDEQYF